The rows below give T cell receptor beta chains drawn from one sample of a study of T cell clonotyping in hematopoietic cell transplantation. Measured with immunoSEQ multiplex PCR; TCRdb has only the in-frame clones, and not every one. The sample lists around 28,000 clones, about four fifths occurring once. The sequences come from peripheral blood mononuclear cells, collected before stem cell transplant. Receptor source: a man aged 35-49 years with acute myeloid leukemia. Some clones in this sample may be carry-over from other donors' samples. The CDR3 runs from the conserved cysteine through the conserved F or W. The order of the fields is CDR3 protein, CDR3 DNA, clone size, D gene, V gene, J gene. A D gene is named only where the DNA matches it firmly. Expanded clones are given a class, and other clones once, few, many or no size at all.

CASSVGVGDYYEQYF	TGTGCCAGCAGCGTAGGGGTGGGGGACTACTACGAGCAGTACTTC	-	TRBD2	TRBV9	TRBJ2-7
CATLWGSGANVLTF	TGTGCCACTTTGTGGGGGTCTGGGGCCAACGTCCTGACTTTC	-	-	TRBV7-8	TRBJ2-6
CASSYSPRGIGEQYF	TGTGCCAGCAGTTACTCCCCCAGGGGAATAGGCGAGCAGTACTTC	-	-	TRBV6-5	TRBJ2-7
CASSEGSNQPQHF	TGTGCCAGCAGTGAAGGTAGCAATCAGCCCCAGCATTTT	-	-	TRBV6-4	TRBJ1-5
CASSLALGGEGTDTQYF	TGTGCCAGCAGCTTAGCGCTAGGGGGTGAAGGCACAGATACGCAGTATTTT	once	-	TRBV7-6	TRBJ2-3
CASSVVSRNTEAFF	TGTGCCAGCAGCGTAGTGTCGAGGAACACTGAAGCCTTCTTT	few	-	TRBV9	TRBJ1-1
CASSTWTKRYEQYF	TGTGCCAGCAGCACGTGGACGAAACGCTACGAGCAGTACTTC	-	-	TRBV5-4	TRBJ2-7
CASSYSGQGAITEAFF	TGTGCCAGCAGTTACTCGGGACAGGGGGCAATCACTGAAGCTTTCTTT	-	TRBD1	TRBV6-5	TRBJ1-1
CASSLDRNTEAFF	TGTGCCAGCAGCTTAGACAGGAACACTGAAGCTTTCTTT	-	-	TRBV11-2	TRBJ1-1
CAISEHGDNYGYTF	TGTGCCATCAGCGAGCACGGAGATAACTATGGCTACACCTTC	-	-	TRBV10-3	TRBJ1-2
CASSRGQGLYEQYF	TGTGCCAGCAGCCGGGGACAGGGCCTCTACGAGCAGTACTTC	-	TRBD1	TRBV5-8	TRBJ2-7
CASSYGAGDQETQYF	TGTGCCAGCAGTTACGGAGCGGGGGACCAAGAGACCCAGTACTTC	-	TRBD2	TRBV6-5	TRBJ2-5
CASSQDWGKTQYF	TGCGCCAGCAGCCAAGATTGGGGGAAGACCCAGTACTTC	-	-	TRBV4-3	TRBJ2-5
CASIETVGGGETQYF	TGTGCCAGCATCGAAACCGTAGGGGGCGGAGAGACCCAGTACTTC	-	TRBD1	TRBV28	TRBJ2-5
CASSQWTGTYEQYF	TGCGCCAGCAGCCAGTGGACAGGGACCTACGAGCAGTACTTC	few	TRBD1	TRBV4-3	TRBJ2-7
CASSYSKGNGYTF	TGTGCCAGCAGTTACTCGAAAGGGAATGGCTACACCTTC	few	-	TRBV6-5	TRBJ1-2